This TCR beta chain was found in a study of cytomegalovirus exposure and HLA in healthy donors. Looking at the study overall: A later analysis reported the approximately 120 validation repertoires used the same platform as the approximately 660 first-cohort repertoires.

This table comes from immunoSEQ multiplex PCR, and its TCRdb copy is limited to in-frame clones, with some not included. The sample includes over 110,000 clones, approximately 85% seen only once; the top ten take roughly 1.4%. The study's findings and limits: Most TCR sequences were rare, but some public TCRs occurred in many donors. Clusters of TCRs from the first cohort tended to co-occur in the 120 validation repertoires (as a later analysis found).

As regards this clone: Its antigen remains unknown. The sample holds other DNA sequences that translate to the same CDR3.

Germline CDR1 is SGHRS and CDR2 is YFSETQ. CDR3 size: 14 residues. The V end was cut by 3 bases, the J end by 0 bases, with 7 bases between. Sequencing was done on a sample of PBMCs. V and J are TRBV5-1 and TRBJ2-1, with a weak D call TRBD2 (5 bases). The receptor was derived from a woman aged 30 to 39 in good health and CMV-seronegative. The CDR3 is CASSSGVSYNEQFF. CDR3 DNA: TGCGCCAGCAGCTCCGGGGTCTCCTACAATGAGCAGTTCTTC.